This TCR beta chain was recovered during a study of cytomegalovirus exposure and HLA in healthy donors. Study-wide background: Within the Caucasian-associated ancestry cluster were more than 75% of the 300 to 450 genotyped donors. The study's findings and limits: Overall, roughly 150 TCR beta chains were annotated as cytomegalovirus-associated. Across HLA loci, a later analysis found differing TCR association rates, with DRB1 most and HLA-C fewest.

This CDR3 spans 15 amino acids. V was trimmed by 8 bases and J by 13 bases, leaving 24 bases between them. Germline loops: CDR1 SGHTA, CDR2 FQGNSA. This clone was recorded once. Its antigen is unidentified. The PCR contained 60 Vbeta and 13 Jbeta primers. Clones were read by immunoSEQ multiplex PCR, and TCRdb kept only the in-frame ones, dropping some. Among approximately 140,000 clones listed, over 75% were seen once. The TCR comes from a young man in good health and CMV-seronegative. The sequenced material came from PBMCs. The chain joins TRBV7-2 to TRBJ1-6, with TRBD1 as a possible D gene (6 bases). In DNA, the CDR3 is TGTGCCAGCTCCTTTGGGGGGGCAGGCCAATCCCCCCTCCACTTT. Translation: CASSFGGAGQSPLHF.